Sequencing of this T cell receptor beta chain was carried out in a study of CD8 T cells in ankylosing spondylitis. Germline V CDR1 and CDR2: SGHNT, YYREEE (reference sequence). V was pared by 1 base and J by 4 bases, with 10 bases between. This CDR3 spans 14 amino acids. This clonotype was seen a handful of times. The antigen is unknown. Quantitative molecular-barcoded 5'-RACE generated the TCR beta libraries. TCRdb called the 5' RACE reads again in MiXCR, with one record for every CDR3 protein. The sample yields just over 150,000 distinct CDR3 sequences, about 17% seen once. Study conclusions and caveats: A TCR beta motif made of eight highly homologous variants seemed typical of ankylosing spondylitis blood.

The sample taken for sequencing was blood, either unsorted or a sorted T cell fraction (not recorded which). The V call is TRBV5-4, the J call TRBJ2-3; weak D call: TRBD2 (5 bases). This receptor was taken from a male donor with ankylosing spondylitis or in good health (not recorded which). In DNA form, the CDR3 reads TGTGCCAGCAGCTTGCGGCTAGCCTCAGATACGCAGTATTTT. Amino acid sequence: CASSLRLASDTQYF.